This T cell receptor beta chain stems from a study of siplizumab effects on memory and regulatory T cells. Using immunoSEQ multiplex PCR, the repertoire was profiled, and TCRdb retains in-frame clones only, with some absent. Found here are about 990 clones, around two thirds of them singletons; the top ten hold about an eighth. Cocultured for about six days at 37°C were the mixed lymphocyte reaction cells. Concerning this clone: Its target is not known.

The sequenced material came from CFSE-low (dividing) CD8+ T cells sorted from an allogeneic mixed lymphocyte reaction. The sequence derives from a human donor in good health; the cells came from an allogeneic mixed lymphocyte reaction.

The CDR3 here is CASSITNLGETQYF. In DNA form, the CDR3 reads TGTGCCAGTAGTATAACAAATCTCGGGGAGACCCAGTACTTC. The rearrangement joins TRBV19 to TRBJ2-5, with no clear D. The ends were cut back, 2 bases at V and 5 bases at J, with 12 bases in the middle. This CDR3 spans 14 amino acids. The germline V gene has CDR1 LNHDA and CDR2 SQIVND (reference sequence).